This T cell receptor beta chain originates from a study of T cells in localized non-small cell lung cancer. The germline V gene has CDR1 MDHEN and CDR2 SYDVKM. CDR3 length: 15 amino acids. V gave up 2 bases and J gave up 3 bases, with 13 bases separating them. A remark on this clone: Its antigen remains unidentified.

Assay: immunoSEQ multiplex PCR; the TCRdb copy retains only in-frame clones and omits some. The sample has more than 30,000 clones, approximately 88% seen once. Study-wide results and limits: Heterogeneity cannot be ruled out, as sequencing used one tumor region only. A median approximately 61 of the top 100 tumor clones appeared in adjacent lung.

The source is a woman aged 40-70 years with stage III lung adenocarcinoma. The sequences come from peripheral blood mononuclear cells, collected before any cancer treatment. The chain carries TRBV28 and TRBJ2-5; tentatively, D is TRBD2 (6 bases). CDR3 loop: CASSLSGGVKETQYF. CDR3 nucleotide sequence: TGTGCCAGCAGTTTAAGTGGCGGGGTGAAAGAGACCCAGTACTTC.